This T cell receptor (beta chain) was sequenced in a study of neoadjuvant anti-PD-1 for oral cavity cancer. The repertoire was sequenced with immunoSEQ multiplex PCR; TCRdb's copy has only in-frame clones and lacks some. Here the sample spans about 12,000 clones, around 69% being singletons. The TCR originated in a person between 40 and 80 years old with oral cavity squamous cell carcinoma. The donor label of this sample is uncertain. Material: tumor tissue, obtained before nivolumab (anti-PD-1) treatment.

CDR3 sequence (DNA): TGTGCCTGGAGTCTTGGGTCCGAGCAGTACTTC. Translated: CAWSLGSEQYF. The chain is built from TRBV30 and TRBJ2-7; D unresolved. Germline CDR1 GTSNPN, CDR2 SVGIG (reference sequence). The CDR3 contains 11 residues. The V end was cut by 2 bases, the J end by 6 bases, with 8 bases between.